The next 27 T cell receptor beta chains were all read from a single sample in a study of OX40 agonist ivuxolimab in advanced cancers. TCRdb's copy holds only in-frame clones and misses some; the assay was immunoSEQ multiplex PCR. The data show about 76,000 clones, less than 90% seen once. Sequenced material: CD4+ or CD8+ T cells sorted from blood, taken in a trial of the OX40 agonist ivuxolimab. These receptors came from an adult with an advanced solid tumor such as melanoma, head and neck, liver or kidney cancer.

V usage is TRBV19 and J usage is TRBJ1-1; 10 nucleotides align to TRBD1. The CDR3 consists of 17 residues. V lost 5 bases and J lost 9; bases outside the gene matches: 18. Germline-derived CDR1 and CDR2 are LNHDA and SQIVND (reference sequence). The CDR3 coding sequence is TGTGCCAGTAGTTACCACTCCGGGACAGGGGACCTGAAAAAAGCTTTCTTT. Protein sequence: CASSYHSGTGDLKKAFF.

The chain links TRBV30 to TRBJ2-2; D is perhaps TRBD2 (5 bases). V shed 3 bases and J shed 5 bases, with 19 bases lying between them. Germline V gene lookup returns CDR1 GTSNPN and CDR2 SVGIG (reference sequence). The CDR3 totals 16 residues. CDR3 in DNA: TGTGCCTGGAGGAGGGTGAACAGAGGAAGGACCGGGGAGCTGTTTTTT. Protein product: CAWRRVNRGRTGELFF.

The J gene is TRBJ2-5, the V gene TRBV15; 12 bases agree with TRBD1. The closer fit of TRBJ2-7 to the DNA end suggests the J call may be wrong. The V gene's germline CDR1 is LNHNV and CDR2 YYDKDF (reference sequence). The CDR3 covers 18 residues. CDR3 region: CATSSRDRGLAGSYEQYF. The CDR3 coding sequence is TGTGCCACCAGCAGCAGGGACAGGGGGCTAGCGGGTAGCTACGAGCAGTACTTC.

This clone was counted between two and nine times. V usage is TRBV5-1 and J usage is TRBJ2-7, with D hard to call. The CDR3 has 11 residues. Germline CDR1 is SGHRS and CDR2 is YFSETQ. Trimming removed 5 bases from V and 5 bases from J, with 8 bases in between. The CDR3: CASSLRNEQYF. The CDR3 region has the DNA TGCGCCAGCAGTCTCCGGAACGAGCAGTACTTC.

For this clone: Other DNA sequences in this sample translate to the same CDR3. The chain is built from TRBV7-9 and TRBJ1-1; D is unresolved. There are 14 residues in the CDR3. Trimming left V 0 bases short and J 8 bases short, with 13 bases between. Per germline, CDR1 SEHNR and CDR2 FQNEAQ (reference sequence). CDR3 sequence: CASSLAGQSTEAFF. Written as DNA, the CDR3 is TGTGCCAGCAGCTTAGCGGGTCAGAGCACCGAAGCTTTCTTT.

The chain recombines TRBV6-1 with TRBJ1-1, with a weak D call TRBD1 (6 bases). The CDR3 consists of 15 residues. Germline V lookup: CDR1 MNHNS, CDR2 SASEGT. V was pared by 4 bases and J by 1 base, with 13 bases between. CDR3 region: CASSVWGARNTEAFF. The CDR3 coding sequence is TGTGCCAGCAGTGTCTGGGGGGCGCGGAACACTGAAGCTTTCTTT.

V usage is TRBV13 and J usage is TRBJ1-1, with D unresolved. The germline CDR1 and CDR2 sequences are PRHDT and FYEKMQ (reference sequence). The V gene lost 5 bases and the J gene lost 1 base, with 17 bases spanning the gap. This CDR3 has 16 residues. CDR3 region: CASSPGGRRTNTEAFF. DNA of the CDR3: TGTGCCAGCAGCCCTGGAGGTCGGAGGACGAACACTGAAGCTTTCTTT.

The CDR3 nucleotides are TGTGCCAGCAGCGGTCGCCGAGGGCAGAGGATCAATCAGCCCCAGCATTTT. This codes for CASSGRRGQRINQPQHF. The chain uses TRBV5-8 and TRBJ1-5, with no clear D. Trimming pared 4 bases from V and 3 bases from J, leaving 20 bases between. CDR3 length equals 17 residues. CDR1 and CDR2 from the germline V gene are SGHTS and YDEGEE.

The rearrangement links TRBV19 to TRBJ2-1; the match to TRBD2 covers 7 bases. Trimming cost V 1 base and J 5 bases; bases outside gene matches: 14. This CDR3 region has 18 residues. Looked up from germline, CDR1 is LNHDA and CDR2 is SQIVND (reference sequence). CDR3 coding DNA: TGTGCCAGTAGTATAGGAGGAAGGAGCGGGGCGAGGAACAATGAGCAGTTCTTC. This encodes CASSIGGRSGARNNEQFF.

The genes are TRBV5-1 and TRBJ2-7; possibly TRBD2 for D (5 bases). Deletions cut 6 bases from V and 0 bases from J, with 25 bases between. The CDR3 length is 18 residues. Germline loops: CDR1 SGHRS, CDR2 YFSETQ. The CDR3, as DNA: TGCGCCAGCACTAACCGGGATTCTGCCCAAACCCGCTCCTACGAGCAGTACTTC. This gives the protein CASTNRDSAQTRSYEQYF.

The rearrangement joins TRBV9 to TRBJ2-7, with D maybe TRBD2 (6 bases). The CDR3 is 14 residues long. CDR1 SGDLS and CDR2 YYNGEE come from the germline V gene. With 0 bases removed from V and 4 bases from J, the gap between germline ends came to 11 bases. The CDR3: CASSVGGVGYEQYF. In DNA form, the CDR3 reads TGTGCCAGCAGCGTAGGGGGGGTAGGATACGAGCAGTACTTC.

The rearrangement uses TRBV19 and TRBJ1-2; D is uncertain. CDR3 length: 10 residues. Trimming took off 5 bases at V and 11 bases at J, with 9 bases between the two ends. Germline assignment: CDR1 LNHDA and CDR2 SQIVND (reference sequence). This chain's CDR3 is CASSGRGYTF. The CDR3 nucleotides are TGTGCCAGTAGTGGCCGGGGATACACCTTC.

This chain connects TRBV4-3 to TRBJ2-7; D unclear. This CDR3 has 14 residues. In germline, CDR1 is LGHNA, CDR2 YSLEER. V was trimmed by 0 bases and J by 6 bases, leaving 12 bases between them. The CDR3, as DNA: TGCGCCAGCAGCCAAGATCGGGCACGAGGCGAGCAGTACTTC. This encodes CASSQDRARGEQYF.

There are a few counts of this clone. This chain links TRBV7-3 with TRBJ1-1; D gene uncertain. The CDR3 extends over 13 amino acids. The V end was cut by 5 bases, the J end by 0 bases, with 7 bases between. Germline lookup yields CDR1 SGHTA and CDR2 FQGTGA. The DNA of the CDR3 is TGTGCCAGCAGCGCAACAGTGAACACTGAAGCTTTCTTT. It specifies CASSATVNTEAFF.

This clone was seen more than once but under ten times. This chain connects TRBV14 to TRBJ2-4; D is ambiguous. Trimming cost V 0 bases and J 7 bases, with 10 bases left between them. The CDR3 has 14 residues. CDR1 SGHDN and CDR2 FVKESK come from the germline V gene. For the CDR3, the DNA is TGTGCCAGCAGCCAAGATTCAGCCGGGAACATTCAGTACTTC. It yields the protein CASSQDSAGNIQYF.

The chain couples TRBV14 to TRBJ2-5; 11 bases match TRBD1. CDR1 and CDR2 from the germline V gene are SGHDN and FVKESK. The CDR3 is 15 amino acids. After removal of 1 base from V and 4 bases from J, the junction contained 2 bases not matched to a gene. The CDR3 nucleotides are TGTGCCAGCAGCCAAGGGACAGGGGGCGGAGAGACCCAGTACTTC. As protein: CASSQGTGGGETQYF.

The chain combines TRBV5-1 with TRBJ2-5, with D perhaps TRBD1 (6 bases). The germline V gene encodes CDR1 SGHRS and CDR2 YFSETQ. The CDR3 sequence is 14 residues long. V shed 4 bases and J shed 1 base, with 11 bases lying between them. For the CDR3, the DNA is TGCGCCAGCAGCGAGGGACACCTCCAAGAGACCCAGTACTTC. This translates into CASSEGHLQETQYF. Full variable domain (rest looked up from reference TRBV5-1 and TRBJ2-5): KAGVTQTPRYLIKTRGQQVTLSCSPISGHRSVSWYQQTPGQGLQFLFEYFSETQRNKGNFPGRFSGRQFSNSRSEMNVSTLELGDSALYLCASSEGHLQETQYFGPGTRLLVL.

The rearrangement joins TRBV2 to TRBJ1-1; no reliable D call. The CDR3 extends over 14 amino acids. In germline, CDR1 is SNHLY, CDR2 FYNNEI. With 7 bases removed from V and 1 base from J, the gap between germline ends came to 13 bases. Here the CDR3 reads CASTATVANTEAFF. CDR3 nucleotide sequence: TGTGCCAGCACGGCAACGGTTGCGAACACTGAAGCTTTCTTT.

V gene TRBV6-6 combines with J gene TRBJ1-3; D gene ambiguous. CDR3 length: 11 residues. Germline CDR1 reads MNHNY; CDR2 reads SVGAGI (reference sequence). V was trimmed by 10 bases and J by 0 bases, leaving 4 bases between them. This chain's CDR3 is CAIGSGNTIYF. The CDR3 nucleotides are TGTGCCATCGGCTCTGGAAACACCATATATTTT.

The chain is built from TRBV5-1 and TRBJ1-2, with D hard to call. Trimming removed 4 bases at V and 4 bases at J, with 14 bases between. Germline values: CDR1 SGHRS, CDR2 YFSETQ. The CDR3 is 14 residues long. DNA for the CDR3: TGCGCCAGCAGCCTAACCCAGTCCGGCTATGGCTACACCTTC. It translates to CASSLTQSGYGYTF. The full variable domain, completed using reference TRBV5-1 and TRBJ1-2, is KAGVTQTPRYLIKTRGQQVTLSCSPISGHRSVSWYQQTPGQGLQFLFEYFSETQRNKGNFPGRFSGRQFSNSRSEMNVSTLELGDSALYLCASSLTQSGYGYTFGSGTRLTVV.

The chain couples TRBV5-1 to TRBJ1-2; D unclear. V lost 6 bases to trimming and J lost 1 base, with 7 bases between them. This CDR3 comprises 12 residues. Per germline, CDR1 SGHRS and CDR2 YFSETQ. CDR3 loop: CASKPDNYGYTF. As DNA, the CDR3 is TGCGCCAGCAAGCCGGATAACTATGGCTACACCTTC.

CDR3 in DNA: TGTGCCAGCTCTCCCGGACAGGACGCCTATGGCTACACCTTC. Translation: CASSPGQDAYGYTF. The J gene is TRBJ1-2, the V gene TRBV18, with 7 positions matching TRBD1. The CDR3 has 14 residues. With 6 bases clipped from V and 4 bases from J, the junction kept 8 bases outside the gene matches. Germline CDR1 and CDR2: KGHSH and LQKENI.

The chain joins TRBV6-6 to TRBJ1-2; 7 bases match TRBD1. V gave up 7 bases and J gave up 4 bases; unmatched junction bases: 6. CDR3 length equals 13 residues. CDR1 MNHNY and CDR2 SVGAGI come from the germline V gene (reference sequence). DNA of the CDR3: TGTGCCAGCATAGGGACAGCCGGCTATGGCTACACCTTC. Translation gives CASIGTAGYGYTF.

J is TRBJ1-2 and V is TRBV30; D may be TRBD1 (5 bases). V was clipped by 2 bases and J by 4 bases, with 14 bases between them. Germline CDR1 is GTSNPN and CDR2 is SVGIG (reference sequence). The CDR3 contains 14 residues. This CDR3 is CAWSYTTAAYGYTF. The DNA for the CDR3 is TGTGCCTGGAGTTATACGACAGCCGCCTATGGCTACACCTTC. Looking up the rest from reference TRBV30 and TRBJ1-2 gives the full variable domain: SQTIHQWPATLVQPVGSPLSLECTVEGTSNPNLYWYRQAAGRGLQLLFYSVGIGQISSEVPQNLSASRPQDRQFILSSKKLLLSDSGFYLCAWSYTTAAYGYTFGSGTRLTVV.

V usage is TRBV5-1 and J usage is TRBJ1-2; 10 nucleotides agree with TRBD1. Per germline, CDR1 SGHRS and CDR2 YFSETQ. The CDR3 spans 14 residues. The V segment lost 4 bases and the J segment 3 bases; nucleotides outside the gene matches: 3. CDR3 region: CASSGTGDDYGYTF. The CDR3 region has the DNA TGCGCCAGCAGCGGGACAGGGGATGACTATGGCTACACCTTC.

DNA for the CDR3: TGTGCCAGCAGCCAGGGGGGAAGCACAGATACGCAGTATTTT. Amino acid sequence: CASSQGGSTDTQYF. The J gene is TRBJ2-3, the V gene TRBV7-3, with D possibly being TRBD1 (7 bases). V was trimmed by 5 bases and J by 0 bases, leaving 9 bases between them. The length of the CDR3 is 14 residues. Germline CDR1 reads SGHTA; CDR2 reads FQGTGA.

This chain joins TRBV18 and TRBJ1-5; no definite D call. Germline CDR1 KGHSH, CDR2 LQKENI. This CDR3 contains 13 residues. Deletions cut 3 bases from V and 1 base from J, with 4 bases between. CDR3 in amino acids: CASSPGSNQPQHF. The CDR3 nucleotides read TGTGCCAGCTCACCCGGGAGCAATCAGCCCCAGCATTTT.